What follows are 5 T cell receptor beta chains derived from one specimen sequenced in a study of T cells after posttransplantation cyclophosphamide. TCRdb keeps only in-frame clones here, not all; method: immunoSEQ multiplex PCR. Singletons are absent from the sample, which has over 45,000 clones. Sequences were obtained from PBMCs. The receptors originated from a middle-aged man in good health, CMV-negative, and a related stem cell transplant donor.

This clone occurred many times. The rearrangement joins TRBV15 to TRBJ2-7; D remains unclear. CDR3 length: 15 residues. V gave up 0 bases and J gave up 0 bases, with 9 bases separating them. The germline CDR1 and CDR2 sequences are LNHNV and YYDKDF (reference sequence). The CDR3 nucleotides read TGTGCCACCAGCAGAGATCGAGGTAGCTCCTACGAGCAGTACTTC. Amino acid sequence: CATSRDRGSSYEQYF.

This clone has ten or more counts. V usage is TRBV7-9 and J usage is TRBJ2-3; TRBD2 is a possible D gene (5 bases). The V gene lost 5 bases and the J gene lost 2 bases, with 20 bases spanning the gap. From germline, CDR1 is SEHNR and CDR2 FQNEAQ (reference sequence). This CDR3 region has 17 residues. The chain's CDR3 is CASSVPRWGVVTDTQYF. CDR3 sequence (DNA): TGTGCCAGCAGCGTACCTAGGTGGGGAGTCGTCACAGATACGCAGTATTTT.

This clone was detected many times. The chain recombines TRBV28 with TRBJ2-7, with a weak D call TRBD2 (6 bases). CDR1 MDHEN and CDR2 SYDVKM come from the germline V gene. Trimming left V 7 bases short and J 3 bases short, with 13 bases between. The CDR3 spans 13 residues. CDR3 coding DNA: TGTGCCAGCACCCCTGTCGGGAGCTACGAGCAGTACTTC. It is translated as CASTPVGSYEQYF.

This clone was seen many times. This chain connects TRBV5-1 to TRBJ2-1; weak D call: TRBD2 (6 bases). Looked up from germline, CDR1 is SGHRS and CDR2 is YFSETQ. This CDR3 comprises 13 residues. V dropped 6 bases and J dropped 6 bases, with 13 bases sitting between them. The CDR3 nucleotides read TGCGCCAGCACCGGGCAGGGAGGCAATGAGCAGTTCTTC. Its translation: CASTGQGGNEQFF.

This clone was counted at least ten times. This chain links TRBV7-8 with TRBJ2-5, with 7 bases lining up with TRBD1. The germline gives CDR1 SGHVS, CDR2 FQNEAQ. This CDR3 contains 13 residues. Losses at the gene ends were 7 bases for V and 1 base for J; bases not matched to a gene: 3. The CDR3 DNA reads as TGTGCCAGCAACCGACAGGGCCAAGAGACCCAGTACTTC. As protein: CASNRQGQETQYF.